This note documents a single T cell receptor (beta chain) sequence. The method was immunoSEQ multiplex PCR; TCRdb's version includes in-frame clones alone and lacks a portion of them. The sample gives roughly 250,000 clones, roughly nine tenths of which show up once; about 6.3% is in the top ten. The sample belongs to a study of blood T cell repertoires in COVID-19. Germline V CDR1 and CDR2: MNHNY, SVGAGI (reference sequence). V was clipped by 5 bases and J by 3 bases; unmatched bases: 8. The CDR3 loop spans 15 amino acids. This clonotype was sampled from a woman under 40 with acute COVID-19. The sequenced material came from PBMCs or T cells enriched from blood (not recorded which). The chain employs TRBV6-6 and TRBJ2-3; TRBD2 matches 7 bases. The CDR3 sequence: CASSQSGAGTDTQYF. As DNA, the CDR3 is TGTGCCAGCAGTCAAAGCGGGGCGGGGACAGATACGCAGTATTTT.